Shown below are 25 T cell receptor beta chains from a single sample sequenced in a study of blood T cells in healthy people across ages. A second PCR, run for about 6 to 12 cycles, used a sample-barcoded 5' primer plus a J-beta primer mix. TCRdb called the 5' RACE reads again in MiXCR, with one record for every CDR3 protein. Of hundreds of thousands of distinct CDR3 sequences listed, approximately 53% are singletons. Material for sequencing was blood. The origin of the receptors is a man aged 40-49 years in good health.

The genes are TRBV20-1 and TRBJ2-5; TRBD1 agrees at 10 bases. The CDR3 runs to 17 residues. The V gene's germline CDR1 is DFQATT and CDR2 SNEGSKA (reference sequence). J gave up 0 bases and V 3 bases, and 10 bases lay outside the gene matches. The CDR3 DNA is TGCAGTGCTAGGAGTGACAGGGGGCTTGGGCACCAAGAGACCCAGTACTTC. As protein: CSARSDRGLGHQETQYF.

Remarks on this clonotype: The junction and the germline gene differ at one end; a read error may be behind it. The rearrangement uses TRBV29-1 and TRBJ2-5, with D uncertain. The CDR3 runs to 10 residues. From germline, CDR1 is SQVTM and CDR2 ANQGSEA. The CDR3 DNA sequence: TGTCACCACGGCCAAGAGACCCAGTACTTC. Translating gives CHHGQETQYF.

The chain couples TRBV5-4 to TRBJ2-1; no definite D call. Germline assignment: CDR1 SGHNT and CDR2 YYREEE (reference sequence). The V and J ends lost 1 base and 6 bases respectively, with 5 bases between them. This CDR3 is built from 12 residues. CDR3 protein: CASSLQFNEQFF. The CDR3 DNA sequence: TGTGCCAGCAGCTTGCAGTTCAATGAGCAGTTCTTC.

The chain has TRBV21-1 and TRBJ2-5; the table's D call TRBD2 went unverified against the DNA. The DNA end is more similar to TRBJ2-7, so the J call may be wrong. TRBV21-1 is given as a pseudogene. This CDR3 is 13 amino acids long. CDR3 sequence reads: CASSPLPFHEQYF. The CDR3 nucleotides read TGTGCCAGCAGCCCCCTCCCGTTTCACGAGCAGTACTTC.

This clonotype was picked up a small number of times. The chain is built from TRBV10-3 and TRBJ2-7; D might be TRBD1 (7 bases). The CDR3 length is 14 residues. V was shortened by 10 bases and J by 1 base, with 17 bases between the two germline ends. Germline V lookup: CDR1 ENHRY, CDR2 SYGVKD. The DNA of the CDR3 is TGTGCCACCGCCGACAGGGCGGGATCCTACGAGCAGTACTTC. It codes for CATADRAGSYEQYF.

This clonotype occurred a few times. The rearrangement uses TRBV27 and TRBJ2-3; D may correspond to TRBD1 or TRBD2 (6 bases each). The germline V and J ends were trimmed by 5 bases and 2 bases, with 14 bases remaining between them. This CDR3 has 15 amino acids. CDR1 and CDR2 (germline): MNHEY, SMNVEV (reference sequence). In DNA, the CDR3 is TGTGCCAGCAGTATACTAGGGGGGAACACAGATACGCAGTATTTT. Encoded protein: CASSILGGNTDTQYF.

This clonotype showed up many times. This rearrangement joins TRBV6-5 to TRBJ2-7, with a possible D match to TRBD1 (6 bases). Trimming shortened V by 6 bases and J by 2 bases, and 14 bases separated the two germline ends. Germline values: CDR1 MNHEY, CDR2 SVGAGI. The CDR3 covers 14 residues. The DNA of the CDR3 is TGTGCCAGCAGCCCGGGACAAATAACCTACGAGCAGTACTTC. Translation gives CASSPGQITYEQYF.

V is TRBV20-1 and J is TRBJ2-5, with TRBD1 identical over 12 bases. With 8 bases clipped from V and 1 base from J, the junction kept 17 bases outside the gene matches. From germline, CDR1 is DFQATT and CDR2 SNEGSKA (reference sequence). The CDR3 is 18 residues long. CDR3 sequence (DNA): TGCAGTTCAGTTTCCGGGACAGGGGGCCTCCTGAGCCAAGAGACCCAGTACTTC. Its translation: CSSVSGTGGLLSQETQYF.

The chain joins TRBV7-9 to TRBJ2-6, with 12 bases that match TRBD1. There are 18 residues in the CDR3. J gave up 4 bases and V 5 bases, and 9 bases lay outside the gene matches. Germline V gene sequence: CDR1 SEHNR, CDR2 FQNEAQ (reference sequence). CDR3 in DNA: TGTGCCAGCAGCCGTACGGGACAGGGGGCGCGGGGGGCCAACGTCCTGACTTTC. It specifies CASSRTGQGARGANVLTF.

The J gene is TRBJ2-3, the V gene TRBV20-1; 11 nucleotides line up with TRBD2. The CDR3 extends over 17 amino acids. Looked up from germline, CDR1 is DFQATT and CDR2 is SNEGSKA (reference sequence). V lost 3 bases to trimming and J lost 5 bases; unmatched junction nucleotides: 13. CDR3 nucleotide sequence: TGCAGTGCTAGGAGACTAGCGGGGCTCTCGGGCGTAGATACGCAGTATTTT. Its translation is CSARRLAGLSGVDTQYF.

V and J are TRBV5-4 and TRBJ1-2; D remains unclear. V shed 8 bases and J shed 3 bases, with 11 bases lying between them. The CDR3 contains 12 residues. The germline V gene has CDR1 SGHNT and CDR2 YYREEE (reference sequence). The CDR3 region is CASTFLDYGYTF. The CDR3 nucleotides read TGTGCCAGTACCTTCCTGGACTATGGCTACACCTTC.

The J gene is TRBJ2-7, the V gene TRBV9; perhaps D is TRBD1 or TRBD2 (5 bases each). Looked up from germline, CDR1 is SGDLS and CDR2 is YYNGEE. The CDR3 totals 15 residues. The V end lost 0 bases, the J end lost 0 bases, and 10 bases lay between the germline ends. Here the CDR3 DNA reads TGTGCCAGCAGCGTAGGGTTGGGGGACTCCTACGAGCAGTACTTC. Translating it yields CASSVGLGDSYEQYF.

The V call is TRBV18, the J call TRBJ1-5; possibly TRBD1 for D (5 bases). Trimming pared 3 bases from V and 3 bases from J, leaving 12 bases between. In germline, CDR1 is KGHSH, CDR2 LQKENI. The CDR3 spans 15 residues. The CDR3 loop is CASSPGLSANQPQHF. The CDR3 bases are TGTGCCAGCTCACCGGGGCTTTCGGCCAATCAGCCCCAGCATTTT.

This clonotype has just a few counts. V gene TRBV18 combines with J gene TRBJ1-6, with no clear D. V shed 0 bases and J shed 7 bases, with 7 bases lying between them. From germline, CDR1 is KGHSH and CDR2 LQKENI. The CDR3 is made up of 14 amino acids. CDR3 coding DNA: TGTGCCAGCTCACCACCGTTACAAAATTCACCCCTCCACTTT. Translating it yields CASSPPLQNSPLHF.

The chain uses TRBV24-1 and TRBJ2-5; tentatively, D is TRBD1 (6 bases). This CDR3 region has 14 residues. V dropped 8 bases and J dropped 6 bases, with 18 bases sitting between them. The germline gives CDR1 KGHDR, CDR2 SFDVKD. CDR3: CATNGGTGSQTQYF. The CDR3 nucleotides are TGTGCCACCAACGGAGGAACAGGGTCTCAGACCCAGTACTTC.

This clonotype has just one count. This chain connects TRBV28 to TRBJ1-4, with D perhaps matching TRBD1 (5 bases). This CDR3 has 14 residues. V was cut by 4 bases and J by 6 bases, with 12 bases left in between. The germline V gene has CDR1 MDHEN and CDR2 SYDVKM. For the CDR3, the DNA is TGTGCCAGCAGTTCCCTCGGCAGGGATGAAAAACTGTTTTTT. Amino acids: CASSSLGRDEKLFF. Full variable domain (outside the CDR3, taken from reference TRBV28 and TRBJ1-4): DVKVTQSSRYLVKRTGEKVFLECVQDMDHENMFWYRQDPGLGLRLIYFSYDVKMKEKGDIPEGYSVSREKKERFSLILESASTNQTSMYLCASSSLGRDEKLFFGSGTQLSVL.

The chain employs TRBV11-2 and TRBJ2-1, with D maybe TRBD2 (6 bases). From germline, CDR1 is SGHAT and CDR2 FQNNGV. The V end lost 7 bases, the J end lost 3 bases, and 25 bases lay between the germline ends. CDR3 length: 18 residues. The DNA for the CDR3 is TGTGCCAGCACCAAACTTTTCAATCCGGCTAGCGTCTACAATGAGCAGTTCTTC. Translated, it gives CASTKLFNPASVYNEQFF.

The chain joins TRBV11-2 to TRBJ2-5; D possibly corresponds to TRBD1 (6 bases). Between the trimmed V and J ends, which lost 3 bases and 1 base, there was a span of 12 bases. Germline V gene sequence: CDR1 SGHAT, CDR2 FQNNGV. CDR3 length equals 15 residues. The chain's CDR3 is CASSFTGTPQETQYF. The CDR3 coding sequence is TGTGCCAGCAGCTTTACAGGGACCCCCCAAGAGACCCAGTACTTC.

This rearrangement joins TRBV2 to TRBJ2-1, with 7 bases matching TRBD2. The CDR3 is 15 residues long. CDR1 is SNHLY and CDR2 is FYNNEI in the germline V gene. The V gene end was trimmed by 5 bases and the J gene end by 7 bases; junction bases not matched to a gene: 11. CDR3 in DNA: TGTGCCAGCAGTCGGACTAGTGGGAGGTCGAATGAGCAGTTCTTC. Encoded protein: CASSRTSGRSNEQFF.

The V and J genes are TRBV20-1 and TRBJ2-5, with TRBD2 identical over 12 bases. The CDR3 has 15 residues. Germline V gene data show CDR1 as DFQATT and CDR2 as SNEGSKA (reference sequence). The ends lost 6 bases at V and 7 bases at J; junction bases unmatched: 12. DNA for the CDR3: TGCAGTGCCGGCCTAGCGGGGGGGACCCATTTGACCCAGTACTTC. This sequence encodes CSAGLAGGTHLTQYF.

J is TRBJ2-5 and V is TRBV20-1, with TRBD2 as a possible D gene (6 bases). The CDR3 is 15 residues long. Germline CDR1 and CDR2: DFQATT and SNEGSKA (reference sequence). The CDR3 bases are TGCAATGTCCCCCCAGGGAGGCTCTCTCAAGAGACCCAGTACTTC. It specifies CNVPPGRLSQETQYF.

V gene TRBV7-2 combines with J gene TRBJ2-7; possibly TRBD1 for D (6 bases). The DNA end lines up better with TRBJ2-1; the J call may be wrong. The length of the CDR3 is 13 residues. CDR1 and CDR2 from the germline V gene are SGHTA and FQGNSA. The CDR3 DNA reads as TGTGCCAGCAGCTTATTTGGGGGCGGGGAGCAGTTCTTC. Amino acid sequence: CASSLFGGGEQFF.

The CDR3 region has the DNA TGTGCCAGCAGTGATCCTACGGCTTTTGGAGGGGGCTACACCTTC. Its protein product is CASSDPTAFGGGYTF. V is TRBV25-1 and J is TRBJ1-2, with unresolved D. Germline loops: CDR1 MGHDK, CDR2 SYGVNS. This CDR3 spans 15 amino acids. V was cut by 3 bases and J by 8 bases, with 19 bases left in between.

The chain has TRBV7-9 and TRBJ2-5, with D perhaps given as TRBD1 or TRBD2 (5 bases each). CDR3 length: 15 residues. Per germline, CDR1 SEHNR and CDR2 FQNEAQ (reference sequence). V was pared by 3 bases and J by 0 bases, with 11 bases between. The DNA for the CDR3 is TGTGCCAGCAGCTTTACCGGGACGGACCAAGAGACCCAGTACTTC. It codes for CASSFTGTDQETQYF. Drawing the rest from reference TRBV7-9 and TRBJ2-5, the complete variable domain is DTGVSQNPRHKITKRGQNVTFRCDPISEHNRLYWYRQTLGQGPEFLTYFQNEAQLEKSRLLSDRFSAERPKGSFSTLEIQRTEQGDSAMYLCASSFTGTDQETQYFGPGTRLLVL.

This clonotype was seen only once. The rearrangement joins TRBV4-3 to TRBJ2-3, with 9 bases matching TRBD1. V gave up 2 bases and J gave up 4 bases; unmatched junction bases: 7. The CDR3 totals 16 residues. Germline CDR1 LGHNA, CDR2 YSLEER. The CDR3 DNA is TGCGCCAGCAGCCAATACCCGGGACAGGGTGCAGATACGCAGTATTTT. Protein sequence: CASSQYPGQGADTQYF.